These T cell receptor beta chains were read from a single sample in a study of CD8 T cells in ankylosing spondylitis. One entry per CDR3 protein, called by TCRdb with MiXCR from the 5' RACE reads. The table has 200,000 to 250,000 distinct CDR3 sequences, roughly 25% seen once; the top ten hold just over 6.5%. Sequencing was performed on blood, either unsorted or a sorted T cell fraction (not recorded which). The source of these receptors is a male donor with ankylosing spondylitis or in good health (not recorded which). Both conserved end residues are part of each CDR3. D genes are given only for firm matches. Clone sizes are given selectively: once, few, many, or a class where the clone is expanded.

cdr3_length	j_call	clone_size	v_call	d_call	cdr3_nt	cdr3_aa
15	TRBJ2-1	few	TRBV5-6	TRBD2	TGTGCCAGCAGCTTGACTAGCGGTAAAACCAATGAGCAGTTCTTC	CASSLTSGKTNEQFF
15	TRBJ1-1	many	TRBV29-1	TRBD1	TGCAGCGTTCAGGGGGCGTCGGTGATGAACACTGAAGCTTTCTTT	CSVQGASVMNTEAFF
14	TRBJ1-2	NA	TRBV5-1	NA	TGCGCCAGCAGTTCAACGACAGGCGACTATGGCTACACCTTC	CASSSTTGDYGYTF
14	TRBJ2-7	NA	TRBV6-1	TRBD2	TGTGCCAGCACCCGTGGGGCGGGGGGGTACGAGCAGTACTTC	CASTRGAGGYEQYF
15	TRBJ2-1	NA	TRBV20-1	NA	TGCAGTGCTAGGGAGGGCCGAGGGGCCTACAATGAGCAGTTCTTC	CSAREGRGAYNEQFF
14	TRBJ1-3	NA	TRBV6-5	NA	TGTGCCAGCAGTTTTCGGACCGATGGAAACACCATATATTTT	CASSFRTDGNTIYF
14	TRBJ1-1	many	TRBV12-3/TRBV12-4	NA	TGTGCCAGCAGTTTCTCTGGAGAGGGAACTGAAGCTTTCTTT	CASSFSGEGTEAFF
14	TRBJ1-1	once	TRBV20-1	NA	TGCAGTGCCCCCCCGGCAGGGTCGGTGGCTGAAGCTTTCTTT	CSAPPAGSVAEAFF
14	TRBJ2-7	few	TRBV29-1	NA	TGCAGCGTTGTTGGGCAGGGGGGTCCCTACGAGCAGTACTTC	CSVVGQGGPYEQYF
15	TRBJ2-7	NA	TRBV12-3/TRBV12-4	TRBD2	TGTGCCAGCAGGAGAGCGGGAGGTGTGTCCTACGAGCAGTACTTC	CASRRAGGVSYEQYF
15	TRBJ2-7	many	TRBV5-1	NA	TGCGCCAGCAGCTTCGGCGTAGGGAAAGGCTACGAGCAGTACTTC	CASSFGVGKGYEQYF
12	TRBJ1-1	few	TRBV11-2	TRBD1	TGTGCCAGCAGCCTCCCGACAGGGGGGGCTTTCTTT	CASSLPTGGAFF
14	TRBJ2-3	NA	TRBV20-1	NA	TGCAGTGCTAGAGCGTTAGTTCGCACAGATACGCAGTATTTT	CSARALVRTDTQYF
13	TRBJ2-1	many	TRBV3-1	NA	TGTGCCAGCAGCCTCAGGATTAACAATGAGCAGTTCTTC	CASSLRINNEQFF
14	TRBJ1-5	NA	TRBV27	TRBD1	TGTGCCAGCAGTCCGGACAGGGGTAATCAGCCCCAGCATTTT	CASSPDRGNQPQHF
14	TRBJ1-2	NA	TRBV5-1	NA	TGCGCCAGCAGTCTCGGCACGGCTAACTATGGCTACACCTTC	CASSLGTANYGYTF
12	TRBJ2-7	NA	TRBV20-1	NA	TGCAGTGCTAGGACGGGGGTCTACGAGCAGTACTTC	CSARTGVYEQYF
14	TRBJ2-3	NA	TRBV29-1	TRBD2	TGCAGCGTAAAAGCGGGAGGGTTTACAGATACGCAGTATTTT	CSVKAGGFTDTQYF
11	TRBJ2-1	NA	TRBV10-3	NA	TGTGCCACTACTAAGAACAATGAGCAGTTCTTC	CATTKNNEQFF
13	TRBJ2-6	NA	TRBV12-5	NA	TGTGCTAGTGCTCTCTCTGGGGCCAACGTCCTGACTTTC	CASALSGANVLTF
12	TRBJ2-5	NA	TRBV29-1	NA	TGCAGCGTTGCACAGGGTCCGGAGACCCAGTACTTC	CSVAQGPETQYF
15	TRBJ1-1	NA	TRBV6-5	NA	TGTGCCAGCAGTTACAATCGTGGGGGGCGGACTGAAGCTTTCTTT	CASSYNRGGRTEAFF
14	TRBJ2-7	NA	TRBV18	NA	TGTGCCAGCTCACCCTCCGGGACGGACCTACGACTGTACTTC	CASSPSGTDLRLYF
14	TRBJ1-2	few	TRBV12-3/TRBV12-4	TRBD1	TGTGCCAGCAGCAGGACAGGACCGACGTATGGCTACACCTTC	CASSRTGPTYGYTF
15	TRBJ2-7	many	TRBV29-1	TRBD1	TGCAGCGTTGAAGATACAGGGGTGGGGACCTACGAGCAGTACTTC	CSVEDTGVGTYEQYF
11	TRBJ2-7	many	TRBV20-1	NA	TGCAGTGCGAGACAGGACTACGAGCAGTACTTC	CSARQDYEQYF
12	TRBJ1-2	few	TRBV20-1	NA	TGCAGTGGCGAACATGGGACGGAGGCCTACACCTTC	CSGEHGTEAYTF
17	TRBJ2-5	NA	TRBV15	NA	TGTGCCACCAGCAAAAAGATGGGGGGACGGACGCAAGAGACCCAGTACTTC	CATSKKMGGRTQETQYF
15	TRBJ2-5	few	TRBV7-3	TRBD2	TGTGCCAGCAGCCTCACCGGGAGGAAAGAGGAGACCCAGTACTTC	CASSLTGRKEETQYF
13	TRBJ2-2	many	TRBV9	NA	TGTGCCAGCAGCGTAGCTCCCACCGGGGAGCTGTTTTTT	CASSVAPTGELFF
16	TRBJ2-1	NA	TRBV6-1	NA	TGTGCCAGCGGGCGCGATGGGGGCCGGGTTATCAATGAGCAGTTCTTC	CASGRDGGRVINEQFF
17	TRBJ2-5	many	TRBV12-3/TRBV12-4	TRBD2	TGTGCCAGCAGTTTAAGACTAGCGGGGCGGTACCAAGAGACCCAGTACTTC	CASSLRLAGRYQETQYF
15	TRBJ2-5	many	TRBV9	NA	TGTGCCAGCAGCGTGACGGGGACGGGACAAGAGACCCAGTACTTC	CASSVTGTGQETQYF
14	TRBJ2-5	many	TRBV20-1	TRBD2	TGCAGTGCTACAGCAGGGAGGGCCAGGGAGACCCAGTACTTC	CSATAGRARETQYF